Ten or more counts support the clone carrying this T cell receptor (beta chain). The data stem from a study of T cells in Graves' hyperthyroidism and ophthalmopathy. Clinical symptoms, serum thyroxine, TRAb, thyroid ultrasound and orbital computed tomography informed diagnoses. 10 ml of fresh peripheral blood supplied the PBMCs. The TCR beta CDR3 regions underwent amplification using RNA transcripts as the source. First-round RT-PCR targeting the TCR CDR3 was performed with the HTBI primer set. TCRdb re-analysed the multiplex PCR reads in MiXCR, keeping a single row per CDR3 protein. In the table there are about 600,000 distinct CDR3 sequences, 13% to 15% of which are singletons. CDR1 DFQATT and CDR2 SNEGSKA come from the germline V gene (reference sequence). The CDR3 runs to 15 residues. V shed 5 bases, J shed 1 base, and the junction held 6 bases outside the gene matches.

This clonotype was sampled from a woman aged 45-59 years with Graves' ophthalmopathy. This rearrangement joins TRBV20-1 to TRBJ2-5, with 11 bases matching TRBD2. The source material was blood. CDR3 loop: CSAPRTSGSQETQYF. The DNA of the CDR3 is TGCAGTGCTCCTAGGACTAGCGGGTCCCAAGAGACCCAGTACTTC.